This TCR beta chain comes out of a study of radiotherapy plus CTLA-4 blockade in lung cancer. The data were produced by immunoSEQ multiplex PCR, yet TCRdb's version contains in-frame clones alone and is incomplete. The sample lists about 88,000 clones; about 78% were seen once. Germline-derived CDR1 and CDR2 are GTSNPN and SVGIG (reference sequence). The CDR3 has 13 residues. V lost 1 base and J lost 6, with 10 bases in between. The chain is built from TRBV30 and TRBJ1-5; unclear D gene. This sequence was found in a human donor with non-small cell lung cancer that progressed on radiotherapy plus ipilimumab. The sample here was peripheral blood, taken from a patient treated with radiotherapy plus ipilimumab. CDR3 sequence: CAWSGIGGQPQHF. In DNA form, the CDR3 reads TGTGCCTGGAGTGGGATCGGAGGTCAGCCCCAGCATTTT.